Described below is a single TCR beta chain sequence and its context. Per germline, CDR1 SGHAT and CDR2 FQNNGV. Trimming stripped 5 bases from V and 2 bases from J, with 11 bases between. This CDR3 has 14 amino acids. TCRdb reprocessed the RT-PCR reads via MiXCR and lists one record per CDR3 protein. Of more than 600,000 distinct CDR3 sequences in the sample, 11% to 15% were seen once. The sequence derives from a female donor in good health, serving as a healthy control. The chain employs TRBV11-2 and TRBJ2-3; D is uncertain. The sample was memory CD4+ T cells from blood. Written as DNA, the CDR3 is TGTGCCAGCAGCCGCGACGGCCCCACAGATACGCAGTATTTT. Translating it yields CASSRDGPTDTQYF.